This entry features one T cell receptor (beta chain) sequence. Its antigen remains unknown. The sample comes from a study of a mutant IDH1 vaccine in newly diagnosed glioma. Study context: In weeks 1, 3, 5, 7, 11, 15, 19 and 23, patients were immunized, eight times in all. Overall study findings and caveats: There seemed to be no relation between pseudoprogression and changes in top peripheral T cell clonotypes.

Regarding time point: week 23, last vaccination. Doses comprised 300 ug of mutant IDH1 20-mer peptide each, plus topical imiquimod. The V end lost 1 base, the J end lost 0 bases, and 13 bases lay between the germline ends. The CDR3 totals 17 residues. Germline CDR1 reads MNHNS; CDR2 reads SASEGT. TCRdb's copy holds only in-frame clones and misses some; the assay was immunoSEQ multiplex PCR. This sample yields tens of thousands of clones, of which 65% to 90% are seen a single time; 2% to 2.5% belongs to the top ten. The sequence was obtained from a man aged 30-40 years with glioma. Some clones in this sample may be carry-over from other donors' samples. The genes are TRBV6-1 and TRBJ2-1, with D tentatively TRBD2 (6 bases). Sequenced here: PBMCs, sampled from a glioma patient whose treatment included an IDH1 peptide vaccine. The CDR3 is CASSEEGGRSSYNEQFF. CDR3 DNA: TGTGCCAGCAGTGAAGAGGGTGGGAGGAGCTCCTACAATGAGCAGTTCTTC.